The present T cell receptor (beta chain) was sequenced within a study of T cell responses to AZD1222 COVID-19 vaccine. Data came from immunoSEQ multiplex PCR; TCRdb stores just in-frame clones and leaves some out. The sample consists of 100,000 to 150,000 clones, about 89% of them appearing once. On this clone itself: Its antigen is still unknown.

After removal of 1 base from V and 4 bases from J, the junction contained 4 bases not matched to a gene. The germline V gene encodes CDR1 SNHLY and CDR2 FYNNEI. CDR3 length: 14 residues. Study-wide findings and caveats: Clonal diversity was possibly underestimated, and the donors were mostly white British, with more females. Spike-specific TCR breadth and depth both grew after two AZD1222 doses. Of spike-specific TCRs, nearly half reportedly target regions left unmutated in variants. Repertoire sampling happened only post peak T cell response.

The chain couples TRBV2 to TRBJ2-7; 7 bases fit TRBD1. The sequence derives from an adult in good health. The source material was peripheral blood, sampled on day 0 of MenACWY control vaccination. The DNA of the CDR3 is TGTGCCAGCAGTGAAGGACAGGGTGGGTACGAGCAGTACTTC. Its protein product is CASSEGQGGYEQYF.